The source of this T cell receptor beta chain is a study of shared clonotypes between healthy human individuals. About the research overall: In total, the donors were a couple of women and a few men aged 18 to 49. Each donor's CD4 naive and CD4 memory cells filled three plates apiece, CD8 naive two, and CD8 memory one.

This clone has a handful of counts. Per the study methods: ImmunoSEQ only sent back junction sequences with no quality scores, so filtering was done differently. The assay was immunoSEQ multiplex PCR, and TCRdb's table has in-frame clones only and misses some. V, J and clone size derive from that table, while D and trimming were established from the DNA sequence. The table has around 2.1 million clones, approximately 94% seen once. The naive CD8 subset, CD45RO-negative cells positively selected for CCR7, excluded terminally differentiated effector memory CD45RA+ cells. Per the germline V gene, CDR1 is MGHRA and CDR2 is YSYEKL. The CDR3 has 15 amino acids. V was cut by 1 base and J by 6 bases, with 13 bases left in between.

The chain couples TRBV4-1 to TRBJ1-5; the D gene is possibly TRBD1 (5 bases). This receptor was obtained from a man younger than 35 in good health. Some clones in this sample may be carry-over from other donors' samples. Sequencing input: naive CD8+ T cells from PBMCs. The CDR3 is CASSQVPQGFQPQHF. CDR3 coding DNA: TGCGCCAGCAGCCAAGTCCCTCAGGGTTTTCAGCCCCAGCATTTT.